This T cell receptor beta chain was found in a study of shared clonotypes between healthy human individuals. At the level of the study: A couple of women and three men aged 18 to 49 served as donors.

Points from the study as a whole: Though the depth was large, rarefaction showed that sorted-subset sequencing was incomplete.

TCRdb's table, derived via immunoSEQ multiplex PCR, lists solely in-frame clones and lacks some. The profile shows about a million clones, around three quarters of them singletons. Comments on this clone: What it binds is unknown.

J was trimmed by 4 bases and V by 6 bases; bases with no gene match: 3. This CDR3 has 14 amino acids. Germline CDR1 is SNHLY and CDR2 is FYNNEI. V and J are TRBV2 and TRBJ2-3, with TRBD1 matching 11 bases. The sequence came from a man between 18 and 29 years old in good health. Sequenced: memory CD4+ T cells sorted from blood. Indicated subset: CD45RA-negative fraction. The CDR3 reads CASSGTGGPDTQYF. CDR3 coding DNA: TGTGCCAGCAGCGGGACAGGGGGTCCAGATACGCAGTATTTT.